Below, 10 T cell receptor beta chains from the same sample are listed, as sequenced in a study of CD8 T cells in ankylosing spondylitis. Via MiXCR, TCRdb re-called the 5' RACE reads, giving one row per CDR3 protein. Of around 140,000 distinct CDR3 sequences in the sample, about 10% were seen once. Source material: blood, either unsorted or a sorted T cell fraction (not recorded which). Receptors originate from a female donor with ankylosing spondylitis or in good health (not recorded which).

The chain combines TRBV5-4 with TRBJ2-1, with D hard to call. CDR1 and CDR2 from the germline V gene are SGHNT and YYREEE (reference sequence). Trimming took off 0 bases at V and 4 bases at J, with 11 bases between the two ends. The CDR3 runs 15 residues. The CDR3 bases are TGTGCCAGCAGCTTGGAGTCGCGGACGTACAATGAGCAGTTCTTC. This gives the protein CASSLESRTYNEQFF.

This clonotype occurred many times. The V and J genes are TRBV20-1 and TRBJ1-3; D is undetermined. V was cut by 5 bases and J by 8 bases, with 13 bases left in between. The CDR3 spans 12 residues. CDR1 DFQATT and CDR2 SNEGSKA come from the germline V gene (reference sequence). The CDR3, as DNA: TGCAGTGCTCTAGAGATAACGGACACCATATATTTT. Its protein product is CSALEITDTIYF.

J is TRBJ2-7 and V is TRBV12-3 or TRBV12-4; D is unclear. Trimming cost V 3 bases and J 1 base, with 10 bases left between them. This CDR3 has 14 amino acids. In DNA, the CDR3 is TGTGCCAGCAGTTTCTTGGCAGCTTCCTACGAGCAGTACTTC. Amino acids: CASSFLAASYEQYF.

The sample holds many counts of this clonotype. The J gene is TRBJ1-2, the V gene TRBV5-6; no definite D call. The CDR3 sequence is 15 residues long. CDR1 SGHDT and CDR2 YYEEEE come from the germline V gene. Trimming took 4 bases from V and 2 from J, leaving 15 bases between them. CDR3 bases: TGTGCCAGCAGCACGATCCATGAAGAAAACTATGGCTACACCTTC. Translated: CASSTIHEENYGYTF.

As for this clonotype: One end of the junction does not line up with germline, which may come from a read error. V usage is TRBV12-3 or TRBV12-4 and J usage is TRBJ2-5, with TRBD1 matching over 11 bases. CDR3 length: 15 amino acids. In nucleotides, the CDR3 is TGTGTCAGCAGTTTAGAGGGACAGGGGGAAGAGACCCAGTACTTC. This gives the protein CVSSLEGQGEETQYF.

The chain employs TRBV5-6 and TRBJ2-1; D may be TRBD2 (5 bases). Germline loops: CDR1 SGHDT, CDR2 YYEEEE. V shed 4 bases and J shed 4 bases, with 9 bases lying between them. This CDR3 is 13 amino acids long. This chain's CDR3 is CASSMEVYNEQFF. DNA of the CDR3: TGTGCCAGCAGCATGGAGGTTTACAATGAGCAGTTCTTC.

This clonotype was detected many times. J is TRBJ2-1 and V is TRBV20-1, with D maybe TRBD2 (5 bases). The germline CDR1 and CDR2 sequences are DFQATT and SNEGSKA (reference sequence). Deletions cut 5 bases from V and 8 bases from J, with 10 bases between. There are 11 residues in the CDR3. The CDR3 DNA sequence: TGCAGTGCTGCCCGGCGGGATGAGCAGTTCTTC. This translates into CSAARRDEQFF.

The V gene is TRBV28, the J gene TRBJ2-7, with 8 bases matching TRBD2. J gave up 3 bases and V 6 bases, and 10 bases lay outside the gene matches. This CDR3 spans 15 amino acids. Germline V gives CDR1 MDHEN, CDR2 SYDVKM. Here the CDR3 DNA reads TGTGCCAGCAGCCCCGGGGGGGCCGATCTCTACGAGCAGTACTTC. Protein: CASSPGGADLYEQYF.

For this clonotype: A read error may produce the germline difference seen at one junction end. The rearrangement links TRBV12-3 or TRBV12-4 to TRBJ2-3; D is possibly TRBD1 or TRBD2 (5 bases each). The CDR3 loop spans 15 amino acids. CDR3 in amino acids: CASSVAGTRFGTQYF. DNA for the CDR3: TGTGCCAGCAGTGTAGCCGGGACCCGTTTCGGTACGCAGTATTTT.

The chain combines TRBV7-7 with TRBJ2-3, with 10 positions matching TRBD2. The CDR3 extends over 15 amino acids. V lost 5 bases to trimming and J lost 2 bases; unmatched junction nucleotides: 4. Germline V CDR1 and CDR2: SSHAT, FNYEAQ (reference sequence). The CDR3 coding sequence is TGTGCCAGCAGCCTTGGACTAGCGGTCACAGATACGCAGTATTTT. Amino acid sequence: CASSLGLAVTDTQYF. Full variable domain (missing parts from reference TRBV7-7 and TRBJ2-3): GAGVSQSPRYKVTKRGQDVTLRCDPISSHATLYWYQQALGQGPEFLTYFNYEAQPDKSGLPSDRFSAERPEGSISTLTIQRTEQRDSAMYRCASSLGLAVTDTQYFGPGTRLTVL.